The 5 T cell receptor beta chains below all came from one sample that was sequenced in a study of T cell responses to AZD1222 COVID-19 vaccine. The protocol was immunoSEQ multiplex PCR, while the TCRdb copy is restricted to in-frame clones and leaves out a portion. The sample comprises roughly 140,000 clones, almost 95% of which are singletons, and 9% to 9.5% rests with the top ten. The sequencing used peripheral blood, collected 28 days after the second AZD1222 dose. The receptors shown here come from an adult who received the AZD1222 COVID-19 vaccine.

V is TRBV27 and J is TRBJ1-1, with D possibly matching TRBD1 (6 bases). CDR1 is MNHEY and CDR2 is SMNVEV in the germline V gene (reference sequence). V was clipped by 4 bases and J by 2 bases, with 11 bases between them. The CDR3 is 14 amino acids. The CDR3: CASSSPDSNTEAFF. The CDR3 DNA reads as TGTGCCAGCAGTTCCCCGGACAGTAACACTGAAGCTTTCTTT.

The chain is built from TRBV30 and TRBJ1-1; perhaps TRBD1 as D (5 bases). From germline, CDR1 is GTSNPN and CDR2 SVGIG (reference sequence). The germline V and J ends were trimmed by 2 bases and 0 bases, with 10 bases remaining between them. The CDR3 extends over 14 amino acids. CDR3 coding DNA: TGTGCCTGGAGTCCGACAGTCCTGAACACTGAAGCTTTCTTT. This codes for CAWSPTVLNTEAFF.

CDR3 residues: CASSWGGAQPQHF. The CDR3 DNA follows: TGTGCCAGTAGTTGGGGGGGTGCTCAGCCCCAGCATTTT. The V and J genes are TRBV19 and TRBJ1-5; perhaps TRBD1 as D (5 bases). Trimming took 5 bases from V and 6 from J, leaving 11 bases between them. The CDR3 has 13 residues. The germline V gene encodes CDR1 LNHDA and CDR2 SQIVND (reference sequence).

The genes are TRBV19 and TRBJ1-5; D not certain. Germline CDR1 is LNHDA and CDR2 is SQIVND (reference sequence). The CDR3 covers 13 residues. V lost 5 bases to trimming and J lost 3 bases, with 8 bases between them. The CDR3 coding sequence is TGTGCCAGTAGTGGCGGGCTCAATCAGCCCCAGCATTTT. Translating it yields CASSGGLNQPQHF.

This chain uses TRBV11-2 with TRBJ2-2; D is undetermined. This CDR3 region has 13 residues. V was trimmed by 1 base and J by 2 bases, leaving 2 bases between them. Germline V gene lookup returns CDR1 SGHAT and CDR2 FQNNGV. CDR3 coding DNA: TGTGCCAGCAGCTTAGCCAACACCGGGGAGCTGTTTTTT. As protein: CASSLANTGELFF.